The next 18 T cell receptor beta chains were all read from a single sample in a study of breast tumors, draining lymph nodes, adjacent tissues. TCRdb processed the multiplex PCR reads anew with MiXCR; each CDR3 protein has one entry. The table lists approximately 190,000 distinct CDR3 sequences, roughly 31% of them singletons. Axillary draining lymph nodes of breast cancer patients supplied the node samples. Sequenced sample: axillary lymph node tissue. Receptors originate from a female donor with breast cancer. Some clones in this sample may be carry-over from other donors' samples.

This clonotype was counted many times. V is TRBV20-1 and J is TRBJ1-2, with D possibly TRBD1 on 5 matching bases. CDR1 DFQATT and CDR2 SNEGSKA come from the germline V gene (reference sequence). V was cut by 3 bases and J by 3 bases, with 11 bases left in between. The CDR3 runs to 13 residues. The CDR3 nucleotides are TGCAGTGCTAGGGACACCAGGGACTATGGCTACACCTTC. Translating it yields CSARDTRDYGYTF.

About this clonotype: Since a much larger clone is just one base distant, this may be a read error. The chain has TRBV13 and TRBJ2-7; 8 bases line up with TRBD2. With V trimmed by 6 bases and J by 2 bases, 6 bases remained unmatched. CDR1 and CDR2 (germline): PRHDT, FYEKMQ (reference sequence). The CDR3 is made up of 14 amino acids. Here the CDR3 DNA reads TGTGCCAGCAGGGGTTGCGGGAGGACCTACGAGCAGTACTTC. Encoded protein: CASRGCGRTYEQYF. Together with reference TRBV13 and TRBJ2-7, the CDR3 gives the full variable domain: AAGVIQSPRHLIKEKRETATLKCYPIPRHDTVYWYQQGPGQDPQFLISFYEKMQSDKGSIPDRFSAQQFSDYHSELNMSSLELGDSALYFCASRGCGRTYEQYFGPGTRLTVT.

This clonotype came up many times. In DNA, the CDR3 is TGCAGTGCTAGATCACCTAGCGGGGGAGGGTGGACCCAGTACTTC. It codes for CSARSPSGGGWTQYF. The chain couples TRBV20-1 to TRBJ2-5; TRBD2 matches at 10 bases. The V gene's germline CDR1 is DFQATT and CDR2 SNEGSKA (reference sequence). Trimming at V came to 2 bases and at J to 7 bases, leaving 10 bases not matched to a gene. The CDR3 consists of 15 residues.

In its sample, this clonotype was seen many times. This chain links TRBV12-3 or TRBV12-4 with TRBJ2-3; 12 bases align to TRBD1. This CDR3 comprises 15 residues. Losses at the gene ends were 7 bases for V and 4 bases for J; bases not matched to a gene: 6. The CDR3 DNA sequence: TGTGCCAGCACTCCGGGACAGGGGGCGTCAGATACGCAGTATTTT. Amino acids: CASTPGQGASDTQYF.

The sample holds many counts of this clonotype. This chain uses TRBV5-8 with TRBJ2-3; maybe TRBD2 (5 bases). V gave up 5 bases and J gave up 7 bases, with 11 bases separating them. From germline, CDR1 is SGHTS and CDR2 YDEGEE. The CDR3 is 12 amino acids. In nucleotides, the CDR3 is TGTGCCAGCAGTTCCGGGGTGAATACGCAGTATTTT. Translation: CASSSGVNTQYF.

This clonotype has only a few counts. The gene calls are TRBV19 and TRBJ1-4, with 11 nucleotides matching TRBD1. This CDR3 spans 15 amino acids. The germline V gene has CDR1 LNHDA and CDR2 SQIVND (reference sequence). The V and J ends lost 5 bases and 6 bases, in that order; junction bases with no gene match: 5. For the CDR3, the DNA is TGTGCCAGTAGTGGGGACAGGGGGGGGGATGAAAAACTGTTTTTT. It specifies CASSGDRGGDEKLFF.

With regard to this clonotype: The CDR3 does not end in the conserved phenylalanine or tryptophan, so this is likely a read error. The DNA is omitted, as the CDR3 cannot be located on it reliably, and the CDR3 follows TCRdb's listing. The genes are TRBV10-2 and TRBJ1-4. The length of the CDR3 is 18 amino acids, counting both ends. Per the germline V gene, CDR1 is WSHSY and CDR2 is SAAADI. This CDR3 is CASRDHGLYYGYTLGGTT.

To note about this clonotype: A much larger clone lies a single base off, so this may be a read error. This chain connects TRBV5-4 to TRBJ2-3; D remains ambiguous. CDR1 is SGHNT and CDR2 is YYREEE in the germline V gene (reference sequence). Trimming removed 4 bases from V and 0 bases from J, with 9 bases in between. The CDR3 sequence is 14 residues long. The CDR3 DNA is TGTGCCAGCAGCCCCACCTTGAGCACAGATACGCAGTATTTT. Protein sequence: CASSPTLSTDTQYF.

Details on this clonotype: This CDR3 fails to terminate in the conserved phenylalanine or tryptophan, so it likely reflects a read error. The chain joins TRBV20-1 to TRBJ1-1; D remains ambiguous. The V end was cut by 6 bases, the J end by 3 bases, with 17 bases between. Germline V gene lookup returns CDR1 DFQATT and CDR2 SNEGSKA (reference sequence). The CDR3 runs 14 residues. CDR3 loop: CSAPPRSGYTEAFL. CDR3 nucleotides: TGCAGTGCCCCACCCCGTAGTGGTTACACTGAAGCTTTCTTG.

This clonotype was recorded at least ten times. The chain employs TRBV7-3 and TRBJ2-5; the match to TRBD2 covers 7 bases. Germline CDR1 is SGHTA and CDR2 is FQGTGA. The CDR3 totals 15 residues. J gave up 1 base and V 5 bases, and 7 bases lay outside the gene matches. The CDR3: CASSPGEGGQETQYF. The DNA for the CDR3 is TGTGCCAGCAGCCCGGGGGAGGGAGGCCAAGAGACCCAGTACTTC.

At least ten counts were recorded for this clonotype. CDR3 sequence (DNA): TGCAGTGCTCCGACTGGGGGAGAGACCCAGTACTTC. Encoded protein: CSAPTGGETQYF. The chain is built from TRBV20-1 and TRBJ2-5, with D perhaps being TRBD1 or TRBD2 (5 bases each). This CDR3 is 12 amino acids long. Deletions cut 5 bases from V and 4 bases from J, with 11 bases between. In germline, CDR1 is DFQATT, CDR2 SNEGSKA (reference sequence).

This clonotype came up many times. CDR3 in amino acids: CSARDPRTSGGTDTQYF. DNA of the CDR3: TGCAGTGCTAGAGATCCCCGTACTAGCGGGGGCACAGATACGCAGTATTTT. The gene calls are TRBV20-1 and TRBJ2-3, with 10 bases fitting TRBD2. Trimming removed 0 bases from V and 1 base from J; junction bases left unmatched: 7. This CDR3 comprises 17 residues. In germline, CDR1 is DFQATT, CDR2 SNEGSKA (reference sequence).

This clonotype showed up many times. J is TRBJ2-1 and V is TRBV2; the D call may be TRBD1 or TRBD2 (7 bases each). V lost 6 bases, J lost 3 bases, and 15 bases lay in between. The length of the CDR3 is 15 residues. From germline, CDR1 is SNHLY and CDR2 FYNNEI. The CDR3 region has the DNA TGTGCCAGCAGCCCGCAGGGGGGGGGCTACAATGAGCAGTTCTTC. Encoded protein: CASSPQGGGYNEQFF.

Ten or more counts support this clonotype. This chain uses TRBV7-8 with TRBJ1-5; D might be TRBD1 (6 bases). Germline values: CDR1 SGHVS, CDR2 FQNEAQ. Trimming left V 6 bases short and J 4 bases short, with 16 bases between. The CDR3 extends over 15 amino acids. The CDR3 DNA reads TGTGCCAGCAGGTTTTCCGGGACACCTAATCAGCCCCAGCATTTT. Amino acid sequence: CASRFSGTPNQPQHF.

V is TRBV11-2 and J is TRBJ2-1, with D possibly matching TRBD1 (7 bases). CDR1 is SGHAT, CDR2 FQNNGV, per germline. V lost 1 base, J lost 7 bases, and 17 bases lay in between. CDR3 size: 16 residues. CDR3 sequence: CASSLAGQAAGNEQFF. DNA for the CDR3: TGTGCCAGCAGCTTAGCCGGACAGGCCGCGGGAAATGAGCAGTTCTTC.

Many counts were recorded for this clonotype. This chain uses TRBV19 with TRBJ2-7; 7 bases match TRBD2. The germline V gene encodes CDR1 LNHDA and CDR2 SQIVND (reference sequence). The CDR3 is 14 residues long. V trimming: 5 bases; J trimming: 2 bases; junction bases outside the gene matches: 6. In nucleotides, the CDR3 is TGTGCCAGTAGTCATAGCGGGCCTACCTACGAGCAGTACTTC. As protein: CASSHSGPTYEQYF.

This clonotype was seen only a few times. The chain recombines TRBV6-2 or TRBV6-3 with TRBJ1-5; D unclear. CDR1 is MNHEY, CDR2 SVGEGT, per germline. The ends were cut back, 0 bases at V and 4 bases at J, with 13 bases in the middle. The CDR3 totals 16 residues. The CDR3 nucleotides are TGTGCCAGCAGTTACTCGACCTTTAGGGTTAATCAGCCCCAGCATTTT. Its protein is CASSYSTFRVNQPQHF.

Concerning this clonotype itself: A read error may be the cause here, since a much bigger clone is one base away. The rearrangement links TRBV20-1 to TRBJ2-5, with TRBD2 matching over 12 bases. CDR3 size: 19 residues. Germline trimming cut 3 bases from V and 0 bases from J; bases unmatched to any gene: 14. Germline assignment: CDR1 DFQATT and CDR2 SNEGSKA (reference sequence). CDR3 region: CSASPLAGGPTLNQETQYF. CDR3 nucleotides: TGCAGTGCTAGCCCTCTAGCGGGGGGGCCTACGCTTAACCAAGAGACCCAGTACTTC.